This T cell receptor (beta chain) was identified during a study of blood T cell repertoires in COVID-19 (dated by TCRdb to the early 2020s). With respect to the entire study: Samples covering the acute and convalescent phases of COVID-19 were provided by collaborators in the United States, Italy and Spain. The material from the prospective study consisted of cDNA or gDNA derived from T cells, B-cell-depleted T cells, or PBMCs. Deeply sampled blood TCRbeta repertoires from subjects exposed to, actively infected with, or recovered from COVID-19 were included in the dataset. The repertoires were released in a freely available public database meant as a resource for research on the immune response to SARS-CoV-2. Samples were obtained from the ongoing ImmuneRACE study (first 160 participants) and from 1,254 subjects provided by 6 global collaborators. A de-identified subject ID, COVID-19 status, age in years and sex were almost always included in the sample metadata. Where available, HLA class I and class II types were taken from metadata supplied by the sample provider and were not determined by assay-based typing. General findings and caveats noted by the study authors: Clinical and demographic metadata were provided uncurated, with the amount varying by source and participant.

The CDR3 goes from the cysteine to the phenylalanine over 15 residues. The DNA shown is the 45-base CDR3, in frame from base 1. The V end loses 0 bases and the J end loses 5 bases, and a stretch of 12 bases separates them. From the germline V gene (reference sequence), CDR1 is SGHNT and CDR2 is YYREEE. TCRbeta CDR3 regions were amplified from genomic DNA by means of the immunoSEQ Assay, a bias-controlled multiplex PCR. The original methods were these. Within the assay, amplification of reference gene primers was used to estimate how many nucleated cells each sample contained. To quantify the absolute abundance of each unique TCRbeta CDR3 rearrangement, sequence reads were collapsed and filtered. For each sample, productive Simpson clonality was calculated by taking the square root of Simpson's diversity index across productive rearrangements. TCRdb's version of the immuneACCESS table is confined to in-frame rearrangements and falls short of the full clone set. An unresolved V gene accounts for under half of the shortfall where checked; the remainder is of unknown origin. That table gives V, J and clone size, and the DNA gave D and trimming. This sample has some 270,000 clones in its table, and around 85% of those were observed once. In total, the top ten clones hold about 0.9% of the sample.

With respect to this clone: Its antigen is currently not known. Qualities for individual bases were not recorded, and no much larger clone is one base off.

In Seattle, one collaborating source enrolled patients while the infection was active and tracked those patients longitudinally over the course of disease. The collaborating institutions used their own protocols to collect whole blood in K2EDTA tubes. Collaborator samples were shipped for TCRbeta analysis as frozen whole blood, isolated PBMCs, or DNA extracted from either sample type. The sequencing sample was made of peripheral blood. This TCR came from a human donor with COVID-19, enrolled during active disease. The donor label of this sample is uncertain. The chain is encoded by TRBV5-4 joined to TRBJ1-5, and TRBD1 may be the D gene, going by 6 matching bases. The CDR3 region reads CASSLDAGVHQPQHF. The nucleotides are TGTGCCAGCAGCTTGGATGCAGGGGTCCATCAGCCCCAGCATTTT.